The next 16 T cell receptor beta chains were all read from a single sample in a study of T cells in tuberculosis. Cells were sorted from thawed PBMC rested overnight and stained with GMM-loaded CD1B tetramer, viability dye and anti-CD3. CD1B tetramers were loaded with Rhodococcus equi-derived C32 glucose monomycolate. Produced via immunoSEQ multiplex PCR; TCRdb's table is partial and in-frame only. The sample records about 88,000 clones, approximately 91% being singletons. Sequencing used CD1b-GMM tetramer-negative cells sorted from PBMCs. Receptors were obtained from an adult woman with latent tuberculosis.

The rearrangement joins TRBV5-6 to TRBJ1-1; D call uncertain. The CDR3 sequence is 13 residues long. The germline CDR1 and CDR2 sequences are SGHDT and YYEEEE. V was trimmed by 2 bases and J by 5 bases, leaving 10 bases between them. CDR3 amino acids: CASSLDLGTEAFF. Written as DNA, the CDR3 is TGTGCCAGCAGCTTAGATCTCGGGACTGAAGCTTTCTTT.

This clone was seen a single time. The chain carries TRBV7-2 and TRBJ2-7, with 8 bases identical to TRBD1. The CDR3 is made up of 15 amino acids. J gave up 7 bases and V 2 bases, and 10 bases lay outside the gene matches. Germline values: CDR1 SGHTA, CDR2 FQGNSA. The DNA for the CDR3 is TGTGCCAGCAGCTTAAATCAGGGGGCAGTATTGGAGCAGTACGTC. As protein: CASSLNQGAVLEQYV.

Only a few counts were recorded for this clone. This chain joins TRBV19 and TRBJ2-2; 8 nucleotides agree with TRBD1. Germline CDR1 and CDR2: LNHDA and SQIVND (reference sequence). V lost 6 bases to trimming and J lost 4 bases; unmatched junction nucleotides: 4. The CDR3 contains 14 residues. CDR3 loop: CASRSTGGTGELFF. In nucleotides, the CDR3 is TGTGCCAGTAGATCCACAGGGGGCACCGGGGAGCTGTTTTTT. The full variable domain, completed using reference TRBV19 and TRBJ2-2, is DGGITQSPKYLFRKEGQNVTLSCEQNLNHDAMYWYRQDPGQGLRLIYYSQIVNDFQKGDIAEGYSVSREKKESFPLTVTSAQKNPTAFYLCASRSTGGTGELFFGEGSRLTVL.

The V and J genes are TRBV4-2 and TRBJ1-6; TRBD1 agrees at 7 bases. The CDR3 runs 15 residues. The V gene end was trimmed by 5 bases and the J gene end by 11 bases; junction bases not matched to a gene: 12. Germline V gene sequence: CDR1 LGHNA, CDR2 YNFKEQ. The CDR3 loop is CASSDDRALLPPLHF. CDR3 DNA sequence: TGTGCCAGCAGCGATGACAGGGCCCTTTTACCACCCCTCCACTTT.

The chain has TRBV5-1 and TRBJ1-3; D might be TRBD1 (5 bases). Trimming took off 2 bases at V and 1 base at J, with 10 bases between the two ends. From germline, CDR1 is SGHRS and CDR2 YFSETQ. This CDR3 is built from 15 residues. CDR3 residues: CASSFQPGSGNTIYF. The DNA for the CDR3 is TGCGCCAGCAGCTTCCAACCAGGGTCTGGAAACACCATATATTTT.

The chain recombines TRBV6-4 with TRBJ1-4; D ambiguous. Between the trimmed V and J ends, which lost 7 bases and 0 bases, there was a span of 12 bases. This CDR3 is 15 amino acids long. Germline V gene lookup returns CDR1 MRHNA and CDR2 SNTAGT. CDR3 DNA sequence: TGTGCCAGCAACCTATACCGCGCAACTAATGAAAAACTGTTTTTT. Translating it yields CASNLYRATNEKLFF.

The rearrangement links TRBV29-1 to TRBJ2-3, with unresolved D. Germline CDR1 is SQVTM and CDR2 is ANQGSEA. CDR3 size: 13 residues. Trimming stripped 5 bases from V and 0 bases from J, with 9 bases between. The CDR3 loop reads CSVPTPSTDTQYF. CDR3 coding DNA: TGCAGCGTTCCGACTCCTAGCACAGATACGCAGTATTTT.

The V call is TRBV5-8, the J call TRBJ2-2; D call uncertain. CDR3 length: 17 residues. Trimming removed 1 base from V and 6 bases from J, with 19 bases in between. The germline V gene encodes CDR1 SGHTS and CDR2 YDEGEE. CDR3 coding DNA: TGTGCCAGCAGCTTGTTGTGGGCAGGCCCCGTGCCCGGGGAGCTGTTTTTT. It translates to CASSLLWAGPVPGELFF.

The chain links TRBV25-1 to TRBJ1-2; TRBD1 might be the D (6 bases). The CDR3 totals 15 residues. V lost 1 base, J lost 4 bases, and 13 bases lay in between. Germline V gene data show CDR1 as MGHDK and CDR2 as SYGVNS. The CDR3 spells CASSEWGRESYGYTF. DNA for the CDR3: TGTGCCAGCAGTGAATGGGGGCGGGAGAGCTATGGCTACACCTTC.

V is TRBV18 and J is TRBJ2-1, with D possibly being TRBD1 (6 bases). CDR3 length: 18 residues. CDR1 and CDR2 from the germline V gene are KGHSH and LQKENI. V dropped 3 bases and J dropped 1 base, with 19 bases sitting between them. CDR3 amino acids: CASSPPRRGGWSYNEQFF. The CDR3, as DNA: TGTGCCAGCTCACCCCCCCGCAGGGGCGGGTGGTCCTACAATGAGCAGTTCTTC.

The CDR3 DNA follows: TGCGCCAGCAGCCACCCGGGGAGCTATGGCTACACCTTC. Residues: CASSHPGSYGYTF. The genes are TRBV4-1 and TRBJ1-2; D is ambiguous. Germline V CDR1 and CDR2: MGHRA, YSYEKL. CDR3 length: 13 amino acids. Trimming removed 3 bases from V and 4 bases from J, with 9 bases in between.

As regards this clone: This specimen includes other DNA sequences encoding the same CDR3. This rearrangement joins TRBV6-6 to TRBJ1-1; a weak D match, TRBD1 (6 bases). The CDR3 spans 14 residues. V shed 2 bases and J shed 2 bases, with 9 bases lying between them. CDR1 and CDR2 (germline): MNHNY, SVGAGI (reference sequence). The CDR3 region has the DNA TGTGCCAGCAGTTACCCGGGACAAAACACTGAAGCTTTCTTT. The encoded protein is CASSYPGQNTEAFF.

CDR3 sequence: CASSLGQVNTEAFF. In DNA, the CDR3 is TGCGCCAGCAGCCTCGGACAGGTGAACACTGAAGCTTTCTTT. V gene TRBV5-1 combines with J gene TRBJ1-1; 7 bases align to TRBD1. There are 14 residues in the CDR3. The germline V gene encodes CDR1 SGHRS and CDR2 YFSETQ. Losses at the gene ends were 4 bases for V and 0 bases for J; bases not matched to a gene: 3. Together with reference TRBV5-1 and TRBJ1-1, the CDR3 gives the full variable domain: KAGVTQTPRYLIKTRGQQVTLSCSPISGHRSVSWYQQTPGQGLQFLFEYFSETQRNKGNFPGRFSGRQFSNSRSEMNVSTLELGDSALYLCASSLGQVNTEAFFGQGTRLTVV.

This chain connects TRBV28 to TRBJ1-5; D not certain. The CDR3 length is 13 residues. V dropped 2 bases and J dropped 5 bases, with 7 bases sitting between them. In germline, CDR1 is MDHEN, CDR2 SYDVKM. The CDR3 DNA is TGTGCCAGCAGTTTAGCCGGGGATCAGCCCCAGCATTTT. It codes for CASSLAGDQPQHF.

Worth noting for this clone: This CDR3 is also generated by other DNA sequences in the sample. The chain recombines TRBV11-2 with TRBJ2-7; 12 bases are shared with TRBD1. Germline V CDR1 and CDR2: SGHAT, FQNNGV. The CDR3 loop spans 17 amino acids. V was clipped by 4 bases and J by 4 bases; unmatched bases: 11. The CDR3 DNA sequence: TGTGCCAGCAGCTCGTACGTCCCGGGACAGGGGGCGTACGAGCAGTACTTC. Translating it yields CASSSYVPGQGAYEQYF.

The chain links TRBV6-5 to TRBJ2-5, with D unresolved. The DNA matches TRBJ2-7 better at its end, which makes the J call doubtful. This CDR3 spans 15 amino acids. Per germline, CDR1 MNHEY and CDR2 SVGAGI. CDR3: CASSYSTQADYEQYF. In DNA, the CDR3 is TGTGCCAGCAGTTACTCGACTCAGGCTGACTACGAGCAGTACTTC.